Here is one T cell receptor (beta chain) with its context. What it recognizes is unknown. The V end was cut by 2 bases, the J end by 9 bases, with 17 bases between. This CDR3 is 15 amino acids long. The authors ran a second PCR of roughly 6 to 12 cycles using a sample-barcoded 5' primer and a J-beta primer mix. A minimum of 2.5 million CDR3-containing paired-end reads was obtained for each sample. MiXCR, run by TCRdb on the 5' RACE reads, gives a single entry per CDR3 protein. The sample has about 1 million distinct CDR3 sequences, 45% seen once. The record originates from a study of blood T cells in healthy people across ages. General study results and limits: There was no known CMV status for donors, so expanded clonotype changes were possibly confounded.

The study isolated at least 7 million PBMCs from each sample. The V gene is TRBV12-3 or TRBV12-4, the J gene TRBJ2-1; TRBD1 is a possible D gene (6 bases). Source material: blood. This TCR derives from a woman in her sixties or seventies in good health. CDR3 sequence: CASSLLAGVWSEQFF. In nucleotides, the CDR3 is TGTGCCAGCAGTTTATTGGCAGGGGTATGGTCTGAGCAGTTCTTC.